This record looks at one TCR beta chain sequence and its context. One junction end disagrees with the germline gene, perhaps due to a read error. Sequencing used immunoSEQ multiplex PCR; TCRdb keeps in-frame clones, though not all of them. This sample has over 300,000 clones; approximately 88% occur once, and the top ten carry approximately 1.2%. The entry originates in a study of blood T cell repertoires in COVID-19. The CDR3 contains 16 residues. Germline CDR1 is SGHVS and CDR2 is FQNEAQ. The source material was peripheral blood. The receptor was isolated from a man aged 35 to 55 with acute or convalescent COVID-19. The chain combines TRBV7-8 with TRBJ1-4; 7 nucleotides agree with TRBD1. In DNA form, the CDR3 reads TGCGCCACTAACCCCTCCACGGGACAGTCAGATGAAAAACTGTTTTTT. Its translation is CATNPSTGQSDEKLFF.